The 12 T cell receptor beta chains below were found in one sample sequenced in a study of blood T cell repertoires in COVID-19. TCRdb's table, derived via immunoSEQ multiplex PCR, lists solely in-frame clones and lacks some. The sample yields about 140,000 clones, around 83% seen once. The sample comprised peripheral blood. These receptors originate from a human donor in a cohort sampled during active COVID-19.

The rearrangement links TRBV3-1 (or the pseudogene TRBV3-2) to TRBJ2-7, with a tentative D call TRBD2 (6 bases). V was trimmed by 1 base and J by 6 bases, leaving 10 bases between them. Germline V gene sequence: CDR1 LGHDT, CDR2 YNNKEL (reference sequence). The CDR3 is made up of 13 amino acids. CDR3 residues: CASSQVVSGEQYF. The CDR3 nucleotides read TGTGCCAGCAGCCAAGTCGTTAGCGGCGAGCAGTACTTC.

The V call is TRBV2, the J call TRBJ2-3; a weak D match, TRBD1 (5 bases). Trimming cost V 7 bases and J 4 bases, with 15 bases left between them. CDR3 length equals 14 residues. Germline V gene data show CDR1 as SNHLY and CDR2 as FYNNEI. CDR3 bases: TGTGCCAGCATCCGGTTGTGGGGCGCAGATACGCAGTATTTT. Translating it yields CASIRLWGADTQYF.

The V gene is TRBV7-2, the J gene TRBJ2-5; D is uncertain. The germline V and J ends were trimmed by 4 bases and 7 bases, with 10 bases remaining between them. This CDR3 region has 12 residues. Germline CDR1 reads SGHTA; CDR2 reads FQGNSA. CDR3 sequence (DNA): TGTGCCAGCAGCTCCCCGCCAGTGACCCAGTACTTC. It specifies CASSSPPVTQYF.

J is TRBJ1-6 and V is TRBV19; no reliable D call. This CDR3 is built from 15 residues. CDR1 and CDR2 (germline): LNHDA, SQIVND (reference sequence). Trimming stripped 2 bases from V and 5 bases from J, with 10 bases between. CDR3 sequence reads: CASSILGGNNSPLHF. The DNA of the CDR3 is TGTGCCAGTAGTATACTTGGCGGTAATAATTCACCCCTCCACTTT.

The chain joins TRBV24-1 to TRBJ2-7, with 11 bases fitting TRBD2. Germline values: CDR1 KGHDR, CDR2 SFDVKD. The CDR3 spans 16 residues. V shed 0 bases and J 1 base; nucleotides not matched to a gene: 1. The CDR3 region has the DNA TGTGCCACCAGTGATTTGGCTAGCGGGAGGTCCTACGAGCAGTACTTC. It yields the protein CATSDLASGRSYEQYF.

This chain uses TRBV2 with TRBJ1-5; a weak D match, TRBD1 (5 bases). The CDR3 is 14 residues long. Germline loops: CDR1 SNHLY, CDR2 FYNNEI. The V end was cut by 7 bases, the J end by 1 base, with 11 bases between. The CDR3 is CASNRQRSNQPQHF. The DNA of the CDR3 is TGTGCCAGCAACAGGCAGAGGAGCAATCAGCCCCAGCATTTT.

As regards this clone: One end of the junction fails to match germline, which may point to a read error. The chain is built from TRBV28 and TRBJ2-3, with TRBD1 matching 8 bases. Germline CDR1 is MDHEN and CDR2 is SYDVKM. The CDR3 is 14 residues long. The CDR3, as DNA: TGTGCCACCGAACAATCAGGGGGCACCGATACGCAGTATTTT. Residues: CATEQSGGTDTQYF.

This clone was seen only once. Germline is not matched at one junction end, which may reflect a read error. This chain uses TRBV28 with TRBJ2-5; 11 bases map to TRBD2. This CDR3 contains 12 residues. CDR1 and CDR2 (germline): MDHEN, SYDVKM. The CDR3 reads CASSELAGGPHF. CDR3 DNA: TGTGCCAGCAGTGAATTAGCGGGAGGGCCCCACTTC.

DNA of the CDR3: TGTGCCAGCAGCGTAGCTCCGGACACCGGGAGTTCCTATGGCTACACCTTC. Protein product: CASSVAPDTGSSYGYTF. The chain couples TRBV9 to TRBJ1-2; D might be TRBD1 (5 bases). The CDR3 has 17 residues. The ends were cut back, 0 bases at V and 4 bases at J, with 19 bases in the middle. Germline CDR1 reads SGDLS; CDR2 reads YYNGEE.

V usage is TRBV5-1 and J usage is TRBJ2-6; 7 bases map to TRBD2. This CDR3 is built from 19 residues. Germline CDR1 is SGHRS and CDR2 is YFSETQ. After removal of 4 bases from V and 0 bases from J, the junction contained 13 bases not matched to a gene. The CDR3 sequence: CASSRIPIAGASGANVLTF. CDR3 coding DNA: TGCGCCAGCAGCCGAATACCCATAGCGGGCGCCTCTGGGGCCAACGTCCTGACTTTC.

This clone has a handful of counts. CDR3 nucleotides: TGCAGTGCTAGTTCCCAATGGGCCCTCTACAATGAGCAGTTCTTC. Residues: CSASSQWALYNEQFF. The rearrangement joins TRBV20-1 to TRBJ2-1; D remains unclear. Germline CDR1 reads DFQATT; CDR2 reads SNEGSKA (reference sequence). Trimming stripped 3 bases from V and 3 bases from J, with 15 bases between. The CDR3 consists of 15 residues.

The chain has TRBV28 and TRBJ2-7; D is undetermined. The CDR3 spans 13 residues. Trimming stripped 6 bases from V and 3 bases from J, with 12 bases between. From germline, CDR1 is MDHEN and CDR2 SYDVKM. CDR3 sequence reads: CASRIPGLYEQYF. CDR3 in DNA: TGTGCCAGCAGAATCCCGGGTCTCTACGAGCAGTACTTC. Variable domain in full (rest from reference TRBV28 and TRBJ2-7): DVKVTQSSRYLVKRTGEKVFLECVQDMDHENMFWYRQDPGLGLRLIYFSYDVKMKEKGDIPEGYSVSREKKERFSLILESASTNQTSMYLCASRIPGLYEQYFGPGTRLTVT.